This TCR beta chain was profiled in a study of blood T cell repertoires in COVID-19. Across the study: There were acute and convalescent COVID-19 samples, and they came from the United States, Italy and Spain. PBMCs, B-cell-depleted T cells, or T cells provided the cDNA or gDNA that made up the material.

Germline assignment: CDR1 LNHDA and CDR2 SQIVND (reference sequence). The CDR3 is 15 amino acids. V shed 5 bases and J shed 4 bases, with 15 bases lying between them. Original analysis: Amplifying reference gene primers gave estimates of nucleated cell counts. Some clones are missing from TCRdb's copy, which holds only in-frame ones; the method was immunoSEQ multiplex PCR. Clone size and V and J calls were adopted from that table, with D and trimming inferred from the DNA. The data contain 150,000 to 180,000 clones, about 80% of them singletons. Recruited during active infection, patients (from Seattle) were subsequently followed longitudinally.

This chain connects TRBV19 to TRBJ1-5; D not resolved. Sequencing was carried out using peripheral blood. This TCR derives from a woman between 55 and 75 years old with COVID-19, enrolled during active disease. The CDR3 loop reads CASSSRTEFNQPQHF. The CDR3 DNA sequence: TGTGCCAGTAGTTCTCGGACTGAGTTTAATCAGCCCCAGCATTTT.